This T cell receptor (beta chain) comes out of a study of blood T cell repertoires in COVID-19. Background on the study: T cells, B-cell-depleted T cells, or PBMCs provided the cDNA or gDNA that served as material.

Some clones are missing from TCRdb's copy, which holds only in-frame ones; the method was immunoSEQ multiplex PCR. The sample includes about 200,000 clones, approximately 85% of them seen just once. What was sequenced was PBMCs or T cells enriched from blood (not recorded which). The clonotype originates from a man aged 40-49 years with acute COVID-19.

CDR3 sequence reads: CASTLRWSGIYNEQFF. CDR3 nucleotides: TGTGCCAGCACCCTAAGGTGGAGCGGTATATACAATGAGCAGTTCTTC. The chain carries TRBV28 and TRBJ2-1, with D possibly TRBD2 on 5 matching bases. Trimming removed 7 bases from V and 4 bases from J, with 20 bases in between. The CDR3 totals 16 residues. Germline assignment: CDR1 MDHEN and CDR2 SYDVKM.